This T cell receptor beta chain derives from a study of T cell responses to AZD1222 COVID-19 vaccine. Broader study findings: Regions left unmutated in variants are reportedly the target of nearly half of spike-specific TCRs.

This CDR3 comprises 16 residues. On this clone: Its antigen is unidentified.

TCRdb's copy holds only in-frame clones and misses some; the assay was immunoSEQ multiplex PCR. The table lists about 110,000 clones, 90% to 95% of them singletons. The rearrangement joins TRBV21-1 to TRBJ2-1; the D call TRBD2 from the table was never checked on the DNA. TRBV21-1 is annotated as a pseudogene. The input for sequencing was peripheral blood, taken on day 0 of AZD1222 vaccination. This TCR derives from an adult in good health. The CDR3 spells CASSKDQAGADNEQFF. The CDR3 nucleotides read TGTGCCAGCAGCAAAGACCAAGCGGGAGCGGACAATGAGCAGTTCTTC.